This entry describes one T cell receptor beta chain. What it binds is not known. Time point given: week 11, during vaccination. Vaccinated patients received 300 ug of mutant IDH1 20-mer peptide per dose, with topical imiquimod. The donors' diagnosis was new WHO grade 3 or 4 astrocytoma that was IDH1-mutant and ATRX-lost. The sample originates from a study of a mutant IDH1 vaccine in newly diagnosed glioma. Study as a whole: Onset of vaccination occurred 4-6 weeks following radiotherapy alone, or with temozolomide cycles. Patients got radiotherapy, temozolomide, or both beforehand, and most got both.

Measured with immunoSEQ multiplex PCR; TCRdb has only the in-frame clones, and not every one. The data hold roughly 60,000 clones, with approximately 80% observed a single time. The V gene's germline CDR1 is MNHEY and CDR2 SVGAGI. The CDR3 is 13 residues long. Trimming stripped 4 bases from V and 0 bases from J, with 6 bases between. This TCR was sampled from a man aged 25 to 40 with glioma. V is TRBV6-5 and J is TRBJ1-2; D remains unclear. Sequences were derived from PBMCs, sampled from a glioma patient whose treatment included an IDH1 peptide vaccine. The CDR3 DNA reads as TGTGCCAGCAGTTCCAGGTCTAACTATGGCTACACCTTC. It codes for CASSSRSNYGYTF.